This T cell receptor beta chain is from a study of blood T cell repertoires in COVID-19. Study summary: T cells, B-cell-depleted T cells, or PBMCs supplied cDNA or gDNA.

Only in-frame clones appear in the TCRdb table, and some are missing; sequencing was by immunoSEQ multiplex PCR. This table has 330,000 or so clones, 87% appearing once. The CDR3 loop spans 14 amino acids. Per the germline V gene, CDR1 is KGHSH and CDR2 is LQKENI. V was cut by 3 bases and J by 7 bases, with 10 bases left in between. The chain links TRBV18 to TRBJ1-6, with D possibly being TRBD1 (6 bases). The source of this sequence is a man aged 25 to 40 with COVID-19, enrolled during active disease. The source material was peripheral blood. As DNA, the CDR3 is TGTGCCAGCTCACCTATGGACAGAAATTCACCCCTCCACTTT. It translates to CASSPMDRNSPLHF.